Following are 3 T cell receptor beta chains from one sample sequenced in a study of identical twins. MiXCR, run by TCRdb on the 5' RACE reads, gives a single entry per CDR3 protein. This sample yields roughly 770,000 distinct CDR3 sequences, of which about 20% are seen a single time; around 12% belongs to the top ten. These data were also filed under a second study, of T cells expressing NK-cell markers.

Sample: PBMCs. The receptors come from a woman younger than 30 in good health.

The chain uses TRBV20-1 and TRBJ2-1; TRBD1 or TRBD2 may be the D gene (6 bases each). The germline V and J ends were trimmed by 3 bases and 10 bases, with 19 bases remaining between them. Looked up from germline, CDR1 is DFQATT and CDR2 is SNEGSKA (reference sequence). The CDR3 consists of 14 residues. In DNA, the CDR3 is TGCAGTGCTAGTGGGGGGCCTCCCAGCAGGGAGCAGTTCTTC. This sequence encodes CSASGGPPSREQFF.

The V gene is TRBV3-1, the J gene TRBJ1-2; no definite D call. Per germline, CDR1 LGHDT and CDR2 YNNKEL (reference sequence). CDR3 length: 15 amino acids. Trimming took off 1 base at V and 0 bases at J, with 9 bases between the two ends. In DNA form, the CDR3 reads TGTGCCAGCAGCCAAGGACAACTAGCTAACTATGGCTACACCTTC. The encoded protein is CASSQGQLANYGYTF.

This clonotype appeared a few times. The gene calls are TRBV28 and TRBJ1-3; 9 bases fit TRBD1. The ends lost 4 bases at V and 4 bases at J; junction bases unmatched: 5. The V gene's germline CDR1 is MDHEN and CDR2 SYDVKM. The CDR3 spans 15 residues. The CDR3 spells CASSWDREGGNTIYF. The CDR3 region has the DNA TGTGCCAGCAGTTGGGACAGGGAAGGGGGAAACACCATATATTTT.